Here is one T cell receptor beta chain with its context. This sample stems from a study of blood T cell repertoires in COVID-19. Study as a whole: Researchers got acute and convalescent COVID-19 samples from the United States, Italy and Spain. The cDNA or gDNA used as material had been derived from T cells, B-cell-depleted T cells, or PBMCs.

Original handling: Amplifying reference gene primers gave estimates of nucleated cell counts. The repertoire was sequenced with immunoSEQ multiplex PCR; TCRdb's copy has only in-frame clones and lacks some. For V, J and clone size, that table is used; D and trimming come from the DNA. The sample comprises some 210,000 clones, 80% to 90% of which are singletons, and 2.5% to 3.5% rests with the top ten. What was sequenced was peripheral blood. This sequence was found in a man aged 50 to 59 with active or convalescent COVID-19.

CDR3 in amino acids: CASTPQGDNTEAFF. The CDR3 DNA reads TGTGCCAGCACCCCTCAGGGGGATAACACTGAAGCTTTCTTT. The chain links TRBV27 to TRBJ1-1; TRBD1 matches at 7 bases. The CDR3 length is 14 residues. Germline V gene sequence: CDR1 MNHEY, CDR2 SMNVEV (reference sequence). The J segment lost 2 bases and the V segment lost 7 bases, leaving 7 bases of the junction unmatched.